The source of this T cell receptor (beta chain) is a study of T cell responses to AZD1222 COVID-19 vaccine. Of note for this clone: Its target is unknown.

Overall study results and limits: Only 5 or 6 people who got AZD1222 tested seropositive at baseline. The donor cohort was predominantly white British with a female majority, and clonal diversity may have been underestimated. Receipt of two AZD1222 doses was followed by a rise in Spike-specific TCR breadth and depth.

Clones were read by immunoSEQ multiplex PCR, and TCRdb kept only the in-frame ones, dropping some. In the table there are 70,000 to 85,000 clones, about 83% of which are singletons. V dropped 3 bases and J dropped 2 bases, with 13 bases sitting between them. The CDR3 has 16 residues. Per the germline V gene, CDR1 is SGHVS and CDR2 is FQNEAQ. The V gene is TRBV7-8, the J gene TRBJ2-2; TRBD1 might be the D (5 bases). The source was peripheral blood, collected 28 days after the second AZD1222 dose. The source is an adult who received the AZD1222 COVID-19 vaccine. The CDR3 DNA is TGTGCCAGCAGCTTTCGGGTCAGGGATAACACCGGGGAGCTGTTTTTT. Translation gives CASSFRVRDNTGELFF. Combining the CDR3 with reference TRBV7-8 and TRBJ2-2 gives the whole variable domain GAGVSQSPRYKVAKRGQDVALRCDPISGHVSLFWYQQALGQGPEFLTYFQNEAQLDKSGLPSDRFFAERPEGSVSTLKIQRTQQEDSAVYLCASSFRVRDNTGELFFGEGSRLTVL.